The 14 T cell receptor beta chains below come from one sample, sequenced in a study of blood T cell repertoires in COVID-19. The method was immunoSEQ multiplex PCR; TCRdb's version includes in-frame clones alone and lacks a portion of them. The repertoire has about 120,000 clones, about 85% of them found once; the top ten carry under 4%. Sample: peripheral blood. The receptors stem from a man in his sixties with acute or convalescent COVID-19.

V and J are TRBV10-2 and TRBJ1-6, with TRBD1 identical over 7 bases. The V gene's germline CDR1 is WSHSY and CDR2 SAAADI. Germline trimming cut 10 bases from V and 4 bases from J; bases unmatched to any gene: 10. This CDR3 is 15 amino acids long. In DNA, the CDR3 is TGCGCCACTACGTCGGGACAGTCGTATAATTCACCCCTCCACTTT. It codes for CATTSGQSYNSPLHF.

The CDR3 here is CASSKYHGHQYEQYF. CDR3 coding DNA: TGTGCCAGCAGCAAATATCACGGACACCAATACGAGCAGTACTTC. This chain connects TRBV21-1 to TRBJ2-7; TRBD1, the table's D call, lacks a check against the DNA. TRBV21-1 is a pseudogene. CDR3 length: 15 amino acids.

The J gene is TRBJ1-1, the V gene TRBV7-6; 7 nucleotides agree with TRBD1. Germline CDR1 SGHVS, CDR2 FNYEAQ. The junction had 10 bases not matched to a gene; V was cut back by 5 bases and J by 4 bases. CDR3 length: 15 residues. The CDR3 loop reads CASSLGQVGSTEAFF. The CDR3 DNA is TGTGCCAGCAGCCTCGGACAGGTAGGGAGCACTGAAGCTTTCTTT.

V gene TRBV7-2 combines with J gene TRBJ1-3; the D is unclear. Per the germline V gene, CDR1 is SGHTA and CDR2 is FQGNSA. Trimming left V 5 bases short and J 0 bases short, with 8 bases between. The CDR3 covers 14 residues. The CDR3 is CASSISGSGNTIYF. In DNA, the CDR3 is TGTGCCAGCAGCATCTCGGGCTCTGGAAACACCATATATTTT.

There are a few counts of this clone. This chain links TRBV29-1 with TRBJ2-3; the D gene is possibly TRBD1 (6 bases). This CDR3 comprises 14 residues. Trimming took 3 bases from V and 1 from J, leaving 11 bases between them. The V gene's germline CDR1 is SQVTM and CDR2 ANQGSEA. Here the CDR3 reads CSVDLGGGTDTQYF. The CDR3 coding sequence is TGCAGCGTTGATCTAGGGGGTGGCACAGATACGCAGTATTTT.

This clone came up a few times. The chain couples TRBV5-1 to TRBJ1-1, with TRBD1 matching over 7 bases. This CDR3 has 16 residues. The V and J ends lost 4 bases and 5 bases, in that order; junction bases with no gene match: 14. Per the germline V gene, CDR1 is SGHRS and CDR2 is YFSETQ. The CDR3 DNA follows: TGCGCCAGCAGCCCCGGACAGGAATCTTTGGGTACTGAAGCTTTCTTT. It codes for CASSPGQESLGTEAFF.

CDR3 protein: CASSNPVARLSLHF. Written as DNA, the CDR3 is TGTGCCAGCAGTAACCCTGTTGCGCGTCTGTCCCTCCACTTT. This chain connects TRBV28 to TRBJ1-6; D gene uncertain. Germline lookup yields CDR1 MDHEN and CDR2 SYDVKM. The V end lost 5 bases, the J end lost 14 bases, and 19 bases lay between the germline ends. CDR3 length equals 14 residues.

CDR3 in amino acids: CASRREAPSYNEQFF. The DNA for the CDR3 is TGTGCCAGCAGGCGGGAGGCCCCCTCGTACAATGAGCAGTTCTTC. The chain links TRBV6-6 to TRBJ2-1; the match to TRBD2 covers 8 bases. The CDR3 is 15 residues long. Losses at the gene ends were 6 bases for V and 4 bases for J; bases not matched to a gene: 8. Germline-derived CDR1 and CDR2 are MNHNY and SVGAGI (reference sequence).

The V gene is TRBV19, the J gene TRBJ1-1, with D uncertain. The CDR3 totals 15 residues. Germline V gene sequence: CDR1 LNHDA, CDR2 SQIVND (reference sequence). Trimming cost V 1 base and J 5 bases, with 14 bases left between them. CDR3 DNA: TGTGCCAGTAGTATAGCGAACCAACTGAGGACTGAAGCTTTCTTT. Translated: CASSIANQLRTEAFF.

CDR3 in DNA: TGTGCCAGCAGCTTAGGCAGGGGAGACGAGCAGTACTTC. Translated: CASSLGRGDEQYF. This chain connects TRBV7-3 to TRBJ2-7; TRBD1 might be the D (6 bases). The V and J ends lost 2 bases and 5 bases respectively, with 10 bases between them. The CDR3 sequence is 13 residues long. The germline CDR1 and CDR2 sequences are SGHTA and FQGTGA.

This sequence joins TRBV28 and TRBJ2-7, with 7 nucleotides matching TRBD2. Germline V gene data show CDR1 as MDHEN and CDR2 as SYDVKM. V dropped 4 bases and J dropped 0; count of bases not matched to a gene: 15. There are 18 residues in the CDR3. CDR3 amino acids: CASSWGNLAVTSSYEQYF. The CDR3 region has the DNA TGTGCCAGCAGTTGGGGGAATCTAGCGGTTACTAGCTCCTACGAGCAGTACTTC.

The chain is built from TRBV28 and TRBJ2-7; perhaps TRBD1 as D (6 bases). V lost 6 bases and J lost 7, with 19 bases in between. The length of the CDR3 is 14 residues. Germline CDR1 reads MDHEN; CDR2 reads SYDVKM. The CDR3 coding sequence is TGTGCCAGCAGCATTACCGGGACACTCGGAGAGCAGTACTTC. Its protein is CASSITGTLGEQYF.

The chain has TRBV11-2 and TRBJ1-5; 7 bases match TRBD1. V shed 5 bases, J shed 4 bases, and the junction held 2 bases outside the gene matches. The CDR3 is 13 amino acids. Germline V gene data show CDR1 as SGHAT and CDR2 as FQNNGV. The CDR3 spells CASSLGQNQPQHF. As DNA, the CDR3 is TGTGCCAGCAGCCTGGGACAGAATCAGCCCCAGCATTTT.

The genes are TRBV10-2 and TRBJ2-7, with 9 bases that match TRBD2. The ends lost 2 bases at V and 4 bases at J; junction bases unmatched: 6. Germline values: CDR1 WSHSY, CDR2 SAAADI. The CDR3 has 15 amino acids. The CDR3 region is CASSEGLAGVYEQYF. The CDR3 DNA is TGCGCCAGCAGTGAGGGGTTAGCGGGGGTTTACGAGCAGTACTTC.